This TCR beta chain was captured by sequencing in a study of blood T cells in healthy people across ages. The study's findings and limits: It was the long-lived donors that had more naive CD4+ cells and higher diversity than aged donors.

Trimming removed 1 base from V and 4 bases from J; junction bases left unmatched: 5. From germline, CDR1 is SGHTA and CDR2 FQGNSA. The CDR3 is 16 amino acids. This clonotype was seen only a few times. What it binds is unknown. Then a second PCR, running about 7 to 11 cycles, was carried out with a sample-barcoded 5' primer and a J-beta primer mix. TCRdb re-called the 5' RACE reads through MiXCR, storing one row per CDR3 protein. Here the sample spans approximately 800,000 distinct CDR3 sequences, around 45% being singletons. The sample taken for sequencing was blood. J is TRBJ2-1 and V is TRBV7-2, with TRBD2 identical over 9 bases. The TCR sequence derives from a man older than 75 in good health. CDR3 sequence: CASSLGAGGGYNEQFF. DNA of the CDR3: TGTGCCAGCAGCTTAGGGGCGGGAGGGGGTTACAATGAGCAGTTCTTC.